These 5 T cell receptor beta chains were all obtained from the same sample, sequenced in a study of OX40 agonist ivuxolimab in advanced cancers. Libraries were prepared by immunoSEQ multiplex PCR; TCRdb keeps only in-frame clonotypes and omits some of them. Altogether about 79,000 clones are present, roughly 91% being singletons, with the ten largest covering approximately 0.3%. This sample comprised CD4+ or CD8+ T cells sorted from blood, obtained in a trial of the OX40 agonist ivuxolimab. Receptors were obtained from an adult with an advanced solid tumor such as melanoma, head and neck, liver or kidney cancer.

This clone appeared once. The rearrangement uses TRBV15 and TRBJ2-7; D is perhaps TRBD1 (6 bases). The CDR3 loop spans 17 amino acids. CDR1 is LNHNV, CDR2 YYDKDF, per germline (reference sequence). V was shortened by 0 bases and J by 3 bases, with 18 bases between the two germline ends. CDR3 coding DNA: TGTGCCACCAGCAGAGACGTAGAGGGGGTACCCTTCTACGAGCAGTACTTC. Residues: CATSRDVEGVPFYEQYF.

V gene TRBV6-5 combines with J gene TRBJ2-3; 8 bases align to TRBD2. The germline V gene has CDR1 MNHEY and CDR2 SVGAGI. The V and J ends lost 7 bases and 8 bases, in that order; junction bases with no gene match: 14. The CDR3 extends over 15 amino acids. The CDR3 protein is CASKSSGLIGPTQYF. The CDR3 region has the DNA TGTGCCAGCAAATCTAGCGGGCTTATTGGACCTACGCAGTATTTT.

The DNA for the CDR3 is TGTGCCAGCAGCACCCGTTCCTATAATTCACCCCTCCACTTT. This codes for CASSTRSYNSPLHF. The chain combines TRBV9 with TRBJ1-6; D not certain. Trimming shortened V by 4 bases and J by 1 base, and 6 bases separated the two germline ends. Germline V gene lookup returns CDR1 SGDLS and CDR2 YYNGEE. CDR3 length: 14 amino acids. The full variable domain, completed using reference TRBV9 and TRBJ1-6, is DSGVTQTPKHLITATGQRVTLRCSPRSGDLSVYWYQQSLDQGLQFLIQYYNGEERAKGNILERFSAQQFPDLHSELNLSSLELGDSALYFCASSTRSYNSPLHFGNGTRLTVT.

CDR3 in amino acids: CASSYGVASGGDTQYF. CDR3 bases: TGTGCCAGCAGTTATGGAGTGGCTAGCGGGGGAGATACGCAGTATTTT. The gene calls are TRBV6-6 and TRBJ2-3; 10 bases fit TRBD2. Germline loops: CDR1 MNHNY, CDR2 SVGAGI (reference sequence). The CDR3 extends over 16 amino acids. The ends lost 3 bases at V and 5 bases at J; junction bases unmatched: 8.

The chain couples TRBV18 to TRBJ2-2, with D possibly being TRBD1 (5 bases). The CDR3 contains 15 residues. With 0 bases removed from V and 3 bases from J, the gap between germline ends came to 8 bases. Germline-derived CDR1 and CDR2 are KGHSH and LQKENI. In nucleotides, the CDR3 is TGTGCCAGCTCACCACCTAGCAGGGACACCGGGGAGCTGTTTTTT. This translates into CASSPPSRDTGELFF.